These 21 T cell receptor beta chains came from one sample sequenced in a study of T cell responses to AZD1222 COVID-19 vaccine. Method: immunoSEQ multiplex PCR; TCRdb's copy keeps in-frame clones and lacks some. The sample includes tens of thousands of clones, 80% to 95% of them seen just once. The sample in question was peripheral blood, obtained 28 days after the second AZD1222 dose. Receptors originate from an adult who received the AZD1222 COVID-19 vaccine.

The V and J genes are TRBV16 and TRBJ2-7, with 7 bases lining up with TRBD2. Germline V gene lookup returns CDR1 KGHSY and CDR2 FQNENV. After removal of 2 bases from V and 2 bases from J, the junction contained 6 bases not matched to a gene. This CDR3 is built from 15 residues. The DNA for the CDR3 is TGTGCCAGCAGCCAAGGGCTAGCGGAGACCTACGAGCAGTACTTC. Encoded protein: CASSQGLAETYEQYF.

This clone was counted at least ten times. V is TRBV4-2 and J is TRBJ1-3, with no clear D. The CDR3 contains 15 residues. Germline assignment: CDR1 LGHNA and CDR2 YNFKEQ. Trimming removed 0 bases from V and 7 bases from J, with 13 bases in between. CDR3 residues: CASSQDAPPGNTIYF. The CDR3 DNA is TGTGCCAGCAGCCAAGATGCCCCCCCGGGGAACACCATATATTTT.

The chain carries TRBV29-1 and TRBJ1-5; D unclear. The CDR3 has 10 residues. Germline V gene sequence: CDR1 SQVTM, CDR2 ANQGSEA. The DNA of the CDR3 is TGCAGGTCAGGCAATCAGCCCCAGCATTTT. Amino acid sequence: CRSGNQPQHF.

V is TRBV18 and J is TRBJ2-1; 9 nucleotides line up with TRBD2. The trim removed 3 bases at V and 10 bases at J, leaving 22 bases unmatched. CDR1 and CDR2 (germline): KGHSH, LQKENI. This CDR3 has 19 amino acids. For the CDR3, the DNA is TGTGCCAGCTCACCCCAACAGGAAGACACGAGCGGGAGGCGCCACGAGCAGTTCTTC. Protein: CASSPQQEDTSGRRHEQFF.

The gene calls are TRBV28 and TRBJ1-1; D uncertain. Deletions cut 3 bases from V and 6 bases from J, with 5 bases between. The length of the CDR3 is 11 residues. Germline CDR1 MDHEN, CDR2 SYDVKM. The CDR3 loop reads CASSFGAEAFF. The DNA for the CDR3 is TGTGCCAGCAGTTTCGGGGCTGAAGCTTTCTTT.

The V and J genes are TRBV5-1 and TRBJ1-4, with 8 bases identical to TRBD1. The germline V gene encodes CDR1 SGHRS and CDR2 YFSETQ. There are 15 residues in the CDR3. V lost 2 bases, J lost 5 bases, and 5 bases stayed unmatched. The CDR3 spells CASSFKTGENEKLFF. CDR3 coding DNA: TGCGCCAGCAGCTTCAAGACAGGGGAAAATGAAAAACTGTTTTTT.

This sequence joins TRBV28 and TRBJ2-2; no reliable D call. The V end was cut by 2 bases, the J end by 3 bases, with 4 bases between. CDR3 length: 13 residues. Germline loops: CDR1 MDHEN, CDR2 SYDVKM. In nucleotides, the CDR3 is TGTGCCAGCAGTTTAGGGTACACCGGGGAGCTGTTTTTT. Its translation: CASSLGYTGELFF. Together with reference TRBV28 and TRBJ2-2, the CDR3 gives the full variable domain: DVKVTQSSRYLVKRTGEKVFLECVQDMDHENMFWYRQDPGLGLRLIYFSYDVKMKEKGDIPEGYSVSREKKERFSLILESASTNQTSMYLCASSLGYTGELFFGEGSRLTVL.

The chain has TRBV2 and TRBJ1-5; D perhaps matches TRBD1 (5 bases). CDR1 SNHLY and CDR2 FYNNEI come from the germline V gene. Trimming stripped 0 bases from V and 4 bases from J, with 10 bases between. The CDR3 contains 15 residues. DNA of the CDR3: TGTGCCAGCAGTGAAGCGCCAGGGAATAATCAGCCCCAGCATTTT. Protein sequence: CASSEAPGNNQPQHF.

The DNA for the CDR3 is TGCGCCAGCAGCTTGGGAAACACCGAGCTTTATAATTCACCCCTCCACTTT. This gives the protein CASSLGNTELYNSPLHF. The chain carries TRBV5-1 and TRBJ1-6; the D is unclear. Trimming left V 0 bases short and J 4 bases short, with 14 bases between. Per the germline V gene, CDR1 is SGHRS and CDR2 is YFSETQ. The CDR3 extends over 17 amino acids.

CDR3 loop: CASSLLGANEKLFF. The CDR3 bases are TGTGCCAGCAGCTTATTGGGAGCTAATGAAAAACTGTTTTTT. The chain is built from TRBV7-2 and TRBJ1-4; D is ambiguous. Germline loops: CDR1 SGHTA, CDR2 FQGNSA. Trimming pared 2 bases from V and 3 bases from J, leaving 7 bases between. This CDR3 comprises 14 residues.

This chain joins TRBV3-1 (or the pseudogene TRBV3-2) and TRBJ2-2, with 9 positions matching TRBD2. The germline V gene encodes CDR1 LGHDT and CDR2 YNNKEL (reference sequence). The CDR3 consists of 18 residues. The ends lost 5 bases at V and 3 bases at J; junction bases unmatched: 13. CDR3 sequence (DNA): TGTGCCAGCAGCGATGGGACTAGCCACGCCAGTTACACCGGGGAGCTGTTTTTT. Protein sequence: CASSDGTSHASYTGELFF.

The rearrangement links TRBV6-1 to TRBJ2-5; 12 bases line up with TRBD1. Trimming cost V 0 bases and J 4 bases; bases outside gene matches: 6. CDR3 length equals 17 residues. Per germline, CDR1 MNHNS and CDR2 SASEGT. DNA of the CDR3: TGTGCCAGCAGTGAAGCTTGGGGACAGGGGGCGAGAGAGACCCAGTACTTC. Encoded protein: CASSEAWGQGARETQYF.

This chain's CDR3 is CASSDSRGGSSYNEQFF. CDR3 DNA sequence: TGCGCCAGCAGTGATAGTAGGGGCGGGAGCTCCTACAATGAGCAGTTCTTC. V is TRBV10-2 and J is TRBJ2-1; 7 bases are shared with TRBD2. CDR1 is WSHSY and CDR2 is SAAADI in the germline V gene. V trimming: 3 bases; J trimming: 0 bases; junction bases outside the gene matches: 8. The CDR3 loop spans 17 amino acids.

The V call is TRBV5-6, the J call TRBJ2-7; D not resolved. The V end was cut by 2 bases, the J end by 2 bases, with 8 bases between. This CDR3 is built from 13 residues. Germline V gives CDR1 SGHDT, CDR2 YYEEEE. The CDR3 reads CASSFSGPYEQYF. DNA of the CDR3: TGTGCCAGCAGCTTTTCAGGTCCCTACGAGCAGTACTTC.

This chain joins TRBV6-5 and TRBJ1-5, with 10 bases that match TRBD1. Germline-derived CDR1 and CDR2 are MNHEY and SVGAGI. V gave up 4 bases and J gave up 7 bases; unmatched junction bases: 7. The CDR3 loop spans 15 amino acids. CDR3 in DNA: TGTGCCAGCAGTTTCAGACAGGGGGCAAGGCAGCCCCAGCATTTT. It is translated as CASSFRQGARQPQHF.

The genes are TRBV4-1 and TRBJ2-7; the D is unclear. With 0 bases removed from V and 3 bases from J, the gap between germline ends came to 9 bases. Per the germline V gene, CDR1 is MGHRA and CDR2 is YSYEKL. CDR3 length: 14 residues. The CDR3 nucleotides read TGCGCCAGCAGCCAAGAACGGCAGAACTACGAGCAGTACTTC. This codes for CASSQERQNYEQYF.

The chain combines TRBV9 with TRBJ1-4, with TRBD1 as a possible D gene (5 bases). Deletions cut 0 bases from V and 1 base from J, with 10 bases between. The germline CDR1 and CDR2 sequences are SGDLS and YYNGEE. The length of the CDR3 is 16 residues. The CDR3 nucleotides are TGTGCCAGCAGCGTAGGGGTTAGGGGAACTAATGAAAAACTGTTTTTT. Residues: CASSVGVRGTNEKLFF.

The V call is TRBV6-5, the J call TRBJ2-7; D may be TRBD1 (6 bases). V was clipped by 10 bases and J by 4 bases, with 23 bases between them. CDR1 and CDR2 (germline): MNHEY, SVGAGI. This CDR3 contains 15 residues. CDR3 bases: TGTGCCACCAGCGGCCTACAGGGACCGCAGTACGAGCAGTACTTC. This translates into CATSGLQGPQYEQYF.

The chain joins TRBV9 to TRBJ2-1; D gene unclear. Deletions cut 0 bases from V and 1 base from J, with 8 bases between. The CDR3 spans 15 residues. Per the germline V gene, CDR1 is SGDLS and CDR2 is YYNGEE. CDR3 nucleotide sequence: TGTGCCAGCAGCGTAGAGGCAGATTCCTACAATGAGCAGTTCTTC. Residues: CASSVEADSYNEQFF.

The CDR3: CSVEARTGKNNEQFF. DNA of the CDR3: TGCAGCGTTGAAGCGAGGACAGGTAAAAACAATGAGCAGTTCTTC. The J gene is TRBJ2-1, the V gene TRBV29-1, with 7 bases aligning to TRBD1. Germline V gives CDR1 SQVTM, CDR2 ANQGSEA. Trimming took 1 base from V and 5 from J; bases not matched to a gene: 8. The CDR3 covers 15 residues.

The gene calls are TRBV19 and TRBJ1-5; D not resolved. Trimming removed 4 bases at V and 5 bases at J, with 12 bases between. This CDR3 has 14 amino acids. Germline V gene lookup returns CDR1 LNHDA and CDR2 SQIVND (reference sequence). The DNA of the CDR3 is TGTGCCAGTAGTACCTATCGGGGTGATCAGCCCCAGCATTTT. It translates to CASSTYRGDQPQHF.